A single sample is the source of the 30 T cell receptor beta chains below, sequenced in a study of T cells of healthy individuals. TCRdb re-derived calls from the 5' RACE reads in MiXCR, one entry per CDR3 protein. The repertoire includes around 63,000 distinct CDR3 sequences, 15% to 20% of them detected once, and approximately 4.8% sits in the top ten. All receptors come from a human donor in good health.

This clonotype was seen a few times. The gene calls are TRBV7-3 and TRBJ2-2; D unresolved. This CDR3 has 13 amino acids. CDR1 SGHTA and CDR2 FQGTGA come from the germline V gene. Trimming shortened V by 3 bases and J by 5 bases, and 7 bases separated the two germline ends. DNA for the CDR3: TGTGCCAGCAGCTTTACAGTTACCGGGGAGCTGTTTTTT. Translation gives CASSFTVTGELFF. Supplemented by reference TRBV7-3 and TRBJ2-2, the full variable domain reads GAGVSQTPSNKVTEKGKYVELRCDPISGHTALYWYRQSLGQGPEFLIYFQGTGAADDSGLPNDRFFAVRPEGSVSTLKIQRTERGDSAVYLCASSFTVTGELFFGEGSRLTVL.

Regarding this clonotype: This sequence may be a read error, since a much larger clone differs from it by one base. The V and J genes are TRBV9 and TRBJ1-2, with D possibly being TRBD1 (5 bases). The CDR3 runs to 16 residues. The germline V gene encodes CDR1 SGDLS and CDR2 YYNGEE. This chain's CDR3 is CASRGLSREVMDGYNF. In nucleotides, the CDR3 is TGTGCCAGCAGAGGTTTAAGCAGGGAGGTTATGGATGGCTACAACTTC.

This clonotype was seen a few times. The gene calls are TRBV7-9 and TRBJ2-2, with TRBD2 matching 8 bases. V dropped 5 bases and J dropped 6; count of bases not matched to a gene: 8. The CDR3 is 15 amino acids. From germline, CDR1 is SEHNR and CDR2 FQNEAQ (reference sequence). The CDR3 sequence is CASSPGTRRPGELFF. DNA of the CDR3: TGTGCCAGCAGCCCAGGGACTAGAAGGCCCGGGGAGCTGTTTTTT. Supplemented by reference TRBV7-9 and TRBJ2-2, the full variable domain reads DTGVSQNPRHKITKRGQNVTFRCDPISEHNRLYWYRQTLGQGPEFLTYFQNEAQLEKSRLLSDRFSAERPKGSFSTLEIQRTEQGDSAMYLCASSPGTRRPGELFFGEGSRLTVL.

This clonotype showed up just once. The rearrangement uses TRBV12-3 or TRBV12-4 and TRBJ2-1, with D perhaps given as TRBD1 or TRBD2 (6 bases each). This CDR3 has 17 residues. V gave up 7 bases and J gave up 2 bases, with 21 bases separating them. Written as DNA, the CDR3 is TGTGCCAGCACCCGTGGGGCTGTGGGGGGCCCCTACAATGAGCAGTTCTTC. Its protein product is CASTRGAVGGPYNEQFF.

The sample holds a few counts of this clonotype. The chain recombines TRBV5-1 with TRBJ1-1, with a possible D match to TRBD1 (6 bases). The germline CDR1 and CDR2 sequences are SGHRS and YFSETQ. V lost 7 bases and J 1 base, leaving 17 bases between the germline ends. This CDR3 region has 15 residues. The CDR3 protein is CASSLDRLSNTEAFF. CDR3 DNA sequence: TGCGCCAGCTCCCTTGACAGGTTATCGAACACTGAAGCTTTCTTT.

This clonotype came up a few times. The DNA of the CDR3 is TGTGCCAGCAGCCAAAGAGCAGGGAAAATGAACACTGAAGCTTTCTTT. Translation gives CASSQRAGKMNTEAFF. The rearrangement links TRBV3-1 to TRBJ1-1, with D perhaps TRBD1 (5 bases). V lost 2 bases and J 0 bases, leaving 13 bases between the germline ends. Looked up from germline, CDR1 is LGHDT and CDR2 is YNNKEL (reference sequence). The CDR3 length is 16 residues.

This clonotype has ten or more counts. The J gene is TRBJ2-1, the V gene TRBV5-1; D may correspond to TRBD1 or TRBD2 (5 bases each). The germline V and J ends were trimmed by 4 bases and 4 bases, with 21 bases remaining between them. The germline CDR1 and CDR2 sequences are SGHRS and YFSETQ. This CDR3 is built from 17 residues. CDR3 amino acids: CASSRDPSSSVYNEQFF. The CDR3 DNA sequence: TGCGCCAGCAGCAGGGACCCCAGTTCGTCCGTATACAATGAGCAGTTCTTC.

This chain connects TRBV18 to TRBJ2-7; either TRBD1 or TRBD2 may supply D (5 bases each). Germline lookup yields CDR1 KGHSH and CDR2 LQKENI. The CDR3 is made up of 14 amino acids. The germline V and J ends were trimmed by 6 bases and 1 base, with 13 bases remaining between them. This CDR3 reads CASSPGTTSYEQYF. The CDR3 bases are TGTGCCAGCTCTCCTGGGACGACTTCCTACGAGCAGTACTTC.

This clonotype was counted many times. The chain links TRBV20-1 to TRBJ1-1; a possible D gene is TRBD1 (5 bases). The CDR3 consists of 14 residues. V was shortened by 2 bases and J by 4 bases, with 14 bases between the two germline ends. In germline, CDR1 is DFQATT, CDR2 SNEGSKA (reference sequence). CDR3 region: CSARHSDTSTEAFF. The CDR3 DNA reads as TGCAGTGCTAGACACTCGGACACGAGCACTGAAGCTTTCTTT.

This clonotype was observed a few times. The chain employs TRBV4-1 and TRBJ1-5; D perhaps matches TRBD1 (5 bases). The CDR3 runs 15 residues. Trimming left V 1 base short and J 4 bases short, with 11 bases between. Germline assignment: CDR1 MGHRA and CDR2 YSYEKL. In DNA form, the CDR3 reads TGCGCCAGCAGCCAAGGGGGACCTACGAATCAGCCCCAGCATTTT. Translation: CASSQGGPTNQPQHF.

There are a few counts of this clonotype. J is TRBJ1-1 and V is TRBV29-1; D gene ambiguous. V was clipped by 4 bases and J by 0 bases, with 12 bases between them. CDR1 and CDR2 from the germline V gene are SQVTM and ANQGSEA. The CDR3 is 14 residues long. CDR3 coding DNA: TGCAGCGTTGCCAAGTTAGCGGTGAACACTGAAGCTTTCTTT. Its translation: CSVAKLAVNTEAFF.

This clonotype was counted many times. The genes are TRBV6-2 or TRBV6-3 and TRBJ1-1, with D tentatively TRBD1 (6 bases). This CDR3 is 14 amino acids long. The germline V gene has CDR1 MNHEY and CDR2 SVGEGT. V gave up 4 bases and J gave up 1 base, with 10 bases separating them. This chain's CDR3 is CASSFEGENTEAFF. CDR3 nucleotide sequence: TGTGCCAGCAGTTTCGAGGGGGAGAACACTGAAGCTTTCTTT.

The chain links TRBV7-2 to TRBJ2-7, with TRBD1 matching over 7 bases. V lost 4 bases and J lost 6; bases outside the gene matches: 9. Germline CDR1 is SGHTA and CDR2 is FQGNSA. The CDR3 consists of 14 residues. CDR3 nucleotide sequence: TGTGCCAGCAGCTCCCGACAGGGATCCGGCGAGCAGTACTTC. The encoded protein is CASSSRQGSGEQYF.

The chain employs TRBV12-3 or TRBV12-4 and TRBJ2-1; D is possibly TRBD1 or TRBD2 (7 bases each). CDR3 size: 14 residues. Trimming stripped 6 bases from V and 2 bases from J, with 11 bases between. This CDR3 is CASSPGGAYNEQFF. The CDR3 DNA is TGTGCCAGCAGCCCAGGGGGGGCCTACAATGAGCAGTTCTTC.

This clonotype was seen ten or more times. The chain couples TRBV4-2 to TRBJ1-5; 10 nucleotides match TRBD1. The CDR3 runs to 16 residues. Losses at the gene ends were 4 bases for V and 6 bases for J; bases not matched to a gene: 9. Germline V gene data show CDR1 as LGHNA and CDR2 as YNFKEQ. The CDR3 is CASSPVGTGESQPQHF. The CDR3 nucleotides read TGTGCCAGCAGCCCCGTAGGGACAGGGGAAAGTCAGCCCCAGCATTTT.

In this sample, this clonotype turned up many times. This chain uses TRBV20-1 with TRBJ2-4; 9 bases map to TRBD1. Per germline, CDR1 DFQATT and CDR2 SNEGSKA (reference sequence). This CDR3 has 18 residues. J lost 9 bases, V lost 4 bases, and 22 bases had no gene match. The DNA of the CDR3 is TGCAGTGCTATTAAAACCGGGACAGGGAAGGTATTGAGGGGCATTCAGTACTTC. Protein sequence: CSAIKTGTGKVLRGIQYF.

This clonotype was recorded at least ten times. V usage is TRBV3-1 and J usage is TRBJ1-1; TRBD1 agrees at 8 bases. Per germline, CDR1 LGHDT and CDR2 YNNKEL (reference sequence). The CDR3 is 15 residues long. V trimming: 1 base; J trimming: 8 bases; junction bases outside the gene matches: 9. The CDR3 here is CASSQADRASKEAFF. The CDR3 nucleotides are TGTGCCAGCAGCCAAGCGGACAGGGCCAGTAAGGAAGCTTTCTTT.

This clonotype was observed many times. V and J are TRBV15 and TRBJ2-7, with TRBD2 matching 9 bases. The CDR3 has 16 amino acids. J was trimmed by 0 bases and V by 1 base; bases with no gene match: 4. Germline CDR1 LNHNV, CDR2 YYDKDF (reference sequence). In DNA, the CDR3 is TGTGCCACCAGCAGAGTTAGCGGGAGAAGCTCCTACGAGCAGTACTTC. The encoded protein is CATSRVSGRSSYEQYF.

This chain uses TRBV6-2 or TRBV6-3 with TRBJ2-1; D is undetermined. Germline V gene sequence: CDR1 MNHEY, CDR2 SVGEGT. The CDR3 length is 14 residues. Trimming shortened V by 6 bases and J by 9 bases, and 18 bases separated the two germline ends. The CDR3 loop is CASSHKGHLSEQFF. The CDR3 DNA reads as TGTGCCAGCAGCCATAAGGGCCACCTCAGTGAGCAGTTCTTC.

The chain uses TRBV6-6 and TRBJ2-7, with no clear D. V lost 5 bases, J lost 3 bases, and 17 bases lay in between. CDR3 size: 15 residues. Germline V gene lookup returns CDR1 MNHNY and CDR2 SVGAGI (reference sequence). In DNA form, the CDR3 reads TGTGCCAGCAGTCCCCGCGCCCGGAGAGGCTACGAGCAGTACTTC. Protein sequence: CASSPRARRGYEQYF.

This clonotype was seen many times. This chain uses TRBV9 with TRBJ2-1; 14 positions agree with TRBD2. The germline CDR1 and CDR2 sequences are SGDLS and YYNGEE. Losses at the gene ends were 4 bases for V and 0 bases for J; bases not matched to a gene: 6. There are 18 residues in the CDR3. The CDR3 sequence: CASSPRLAGGASYNEQFF. Here the CDR3 DNA reads TGTGCCAGCAGCCCAAGACTAGCGGGAGGGGCCTCCTACAATGAGCAGTTCTTC.

This clonotype was picked up many times. CDR3 nucleotide sequence: TGTGCCTGGAGCCACCGTACGACAGGGGGAAACACCATATATTTT. This encodes CAWSHRTTGGNTIYF. The rearrangement uses TRBV30 and TRBJ1-3; 7 bases fit TRBD1. Germline CDR1 GTSNPN, CDR2 SVGIG (reference sequence). The trim removed 3 bases at V and 4 bases at J, leaving 9 bases unmatched. This CDR3 comprises 15 residues.

The sample holds many counts of this clonotype. The J gene is TRBJ2-1, the V gene TRBV20-1; 9 positions agree with TRBD2. The germline V gene encodes CDR1 DFQATT and CDR2 SNEGSKA (reference sequence). The CDR3 loop spans 12 amino acids. The CDR3, as DNA: TGCATGGGACTAGCCAACTCCAGGGAGCAGTTCTTC. This gives the protein CMGLANSREQFF.

This chain joins TRBV2 and TRBJ1-3; weak D call: TRBD1 (5 bases). The V gene's germline CDR1 is SNHLY and CDR2 FYNNEI. This CDR3 has 13 amino acids. V shed 10 bases and J shed 8 bases, with 18 bases lying between them. The CDR3 nucleotides are TGTGCCATCTATACCTCGCCGGGGGACACCATATATTTT. Encoded protein: CAIYTSPGDTIYF.

This clonotype was seen repeatedly, ten times or more. The rearrangement links TRBV5-6 to TRBJ2-1; 11 nucleotides agree with TRBD2. The germline V gene encodes CDR1 SGHDT and CDR2 YYEEEE. J gave up 9 bases and V 3 bases, and 20 bases lay outside the gene matches. The CDR3 is 19 residues long. CDR3 loop: CASSSDWISVAGGPSEQFF. The CDR3 DNA follows: TGTGCCAGCAGCTCGGACTGGATCTCTGTAGCGGGGGGGCCTAGTGAGCAGTTCTTC.

In its sample, this clonotype was seen a few times. This chain joins TRBV20-1 and TRBJ1-3; TRBD1 might be the D (5 bases). The ends were cut back, 3 bases at V and 0 bases at J, with 21 bases in the middle. The germline CDR1 and CDR2 sequences are DFQATT and SNEGSKA (reference sequence). This CDR3 region has 18 residues. CDR3 nucleotides: TGCAGTGCTAGGGCCATCTGGGGGGATAGACTCTCTGGAAACACCATATATTTT. This codes for CSARAIWGDRLSGNTIYF.

This clonotype was observed a few times. This chain connects TRBV20-1 to TRBJ2-3; 10 bases are shared with TRBD2. The germline gives CDR1 DFQATT, CDR2 SNEGSKA (reference sequence). V was clipped by 5 bases and J by 4 bases; unmatched bases: 6. The CDR3 covers 14 residues. The CDR3 loop reads CSAPSAGGPDTQYF. Written as DNA, the CDR3 is TGCAGTGCTCCTTCAGCGGGAGGGCCAGATACGCAGTATTTT.

The V call is TRBV6-6, the J call TRBJ2-3; 10 nucleotides line up with TRBD2. Trimming cost V 4 bases and J 1 base; bases outside gene matches: 11. This CDR3 has 18 residues. Germline CDR1 reads MNHNY; CDR2 reads SVGAGI (reference sequence). The CDR3 is CASSSYSSGGAGTDTQYF. CDR3 DNA sequence: TGTGCCAGCAGTTCATACTCGAGCGGGGGGGCCGGCACAGATACGCAGTATTTT.

This clonotype was seen only a few times. This sequence joins TRBV25-1 and TRBJ1-5; no definite D call. V dropped 3 bases and J dropped 11 bases, with 14 bases sitting between them. Germline CDR1 reads MGHDK; CDR2 reads SYGVNS. CDR3 length: 13 residues. The CDR3, as DNA: TGTGCCAGCAGTGAGACCCAGTGGGGTGCCCAGCATTTT. This codes for CASSETQWGAQHF.

This clonotype turned up a few times. The chain couples TRBV12-3 or TRBV12-4 to TRBJ1-6; no clear D. CDR3 size: 15 residues. Deletions cut 3 bases from V and 7 bases from J, with 13 bases between. As DNA, the CDR3 is TGTGCCAGCAGTTTTCGGTCCGTGGGGAATTCACCCCTCCACTTT. Its translation: CASSFRSVGNSPLHF.